This section outlines one T cell receptor (beta chain) sequence together with its context. This clonotype has at least ten counts. What this receptor recognizes is not known. Nothing much larger sits one base from this clone, and base qualities are not available. All donors were healthy Caucasians. The twin cohort comprised three pairs of female monozygotic twins, all aged about 18 to 30 years. Peripheral blood mononuclear cells were the source from which RNA for the TCR libraries was isolated. The data belong to a study of identical twins (dated by TCRdb to 2015 to 2016). About the full investigation: To test whether fetal clonotypes persist, this study deep-sequenced TCR alpha and beta repertoires from monozygotic twins, from unrelated adults of various ages, and from cord blood. Replicate twin experiments were performed at different times using different library preparation protocols to rule out contamination.

Library creation used 5' RACE. Instrument used: Illumina HiSeq 2000. A universal primer binding site was introduced by template switching, and a unique molecular identifier was present in the final cDNA, enabling accurate counting of TCR cDNA molecules. First-strand cDNA for TCR alpha and beta chains was synthesized from specific primers in the conserved constant-segment region. To control for contamination, every cDNA library was double barcoded, receiving both a SMART-Mk sample barcode and Illumina barcodes. TruSeq adapter sequences and Illumina sample barcodes were added in two successive PCR steps. The TCR alpha and beta cDNA libraries were sequenced on the Illumina HiSeq platform using custom primers. The source study handled its data this way. Raw reads were processed with MiGEC to extract unique molecular identifiers, and MiXCR was used to determine CDR3 positions. Recombination models were inferred per individual with the repgenHMM and IGoR tools using an EM algorithm. The analysis of shared clonotypes was done with the tcR package in R, with sharing normalized by the product of cloneset sizes. Out-of-frame nonproductive sequences were analyzed to study raw recombination free of thymic and clonal selection effects. The public sequencing data were trimmed at Q25 with fastp and processed into clonotypes with MiXCR by TCRdb, which kept only in-frame beta chains. Under each unique CDR3 protein, matching rows form one entry showing the most common genes and DNA. These V and J calls originate from TCRdb's pipeline instead of the authors' own analysis. This sample is represented by just under 650,000 distinct CDR3 sequences; roughly 7.1% of them were singletons. 1.5% to 2% of the sample rests with the top ten.

Findings and caveats that apply to the study as a whole: In beta out-of-frame sequences, excess twin sharing was weaker, because having fewer shared sequences lowered the signal-to-noise ratio. Compared with coincidental sharing between unrelated individuals, out-of-frame TCR alpha sequences shared between twins had an excess of sequences with low generation probability. In monozygotic twins, out-of-frame TCR alpha sharing was systematically underestimated by recombination models, although the models agreed with sharing between unrelated individuals. Invariant T cells such as MAIT and iNKT could partly confound zero-insertion analyses, though diverse VJ usage argued against this for most clonotypes. Abundant cord blood beta clonotypes carried fewer insertions; young adult naive repertoires showed a weaker similar trend, while memory repertoires showed none. Because the same donors could not be followed over many years, the conclusions depended on cross-sectional statistical analysis.

The same specimen was also included in a second study, on yellow fever vaccine responses in identical twins. As that second study puts it: According to the authors, in identical twins the way T cells responded to vaccination appeared partly convergent and partly personalized. The study precisely tracked vaccine-responding T cell clones in identical twins.

The source of this sequence is a woman aged 18 to 35 in good health. The specimen sequenced was PBMCs.

The nucleotides are TGTGCCAGCAGTTTAGGACAGGGGGCAGCCAAAAACATTCAGTACTTC. Translated, it gives CASSLGQGAAKNIQYF. The chain is assembled from TRBV12-3 or TRBV12-4 and TRBJ2-4; 10 junctional bases match TRBD1. The CDR3 measures 16 amino acids from cysteine to phenylalanine. Of the read, only the CDR3 DNA is kept; its 48 bases are in frame from base 1. V is trimmed back by 1 base and J by 0 bases, and the junction contains 0 bases that no gene match accounts for.